These 4 T cell receptor beta chains were all obtained from the same sample, sequenced in a study of blood T cell repertoires in COVID-19 (dated by TCRdb to 2020 to 2021). Receptor libraries were prepared by the immunoSEQ multiplex PCR assay. Drawn from immuneACCESS, this table holds only the in-frame rearrangements with V and J called that TCRdb kept. Clones are partly lost; checked studies trace under half to an unresolved V gene and leave the rest unexplained. The sample table lists 250,000 to 300,000 clones, approximately 86% of them with a count of one. 1% of the sample rests with the top ten. Input material: PBMCs or T cells enriched from blood (not recorded which). These TCRs come from a woman in her 30s who had recovered from COVID-19.

The chain combines TRBV7-3 with TRBJ2-2, with a weak D call TRBD2 (7 bases). The CDR3 consists of 13 residues. Per the germline V gene, CDR1 is SGHTA and CDR2 is FQGTGA. Trimming pared 3 bases from V and 7 bases from J, leaving 9 bases between. The DNA of the CDR3 is TGTGCCAGCAGCTTGGGAGGGGGCGGGGAGCTGTTTTTT. Translating it yields CASSLGGGGELFF.

This clone was counted a single time. This chain joins TRBV7-9 and TRBJ1-2; perhaps TRBD1 as D (5 bases). This CDR3 has 16 amino acids. Between the trimmed V and J ends, which lost 5 bases and 5 bases, there was a span of 21 bases. Germline V lookup: CDR1 SEHNR, CDR2 FQNEAQ (reference sequence). CDR3 bases: TGTGCCAGCAGCCCAACCGGGAGAGGGGTATTATATGGCTACACCTTC. This sequence encodes CASSPTGRGVLYGYTF.

V usage is TRBV12-3 or TRBV12-4 and J usage is TRBJ1-5; no firm D call. The CDR3 extends over 12 amino acids. Trimming took off 2 bases at V and 8 bases at J, with 7 bases between the two ends. The CDR3 here is CASSLSVEPQHF. The CDR3 DNA follows: TGTGCCAGCAGTTTATCCGTCGAGCCCCAGCATTTT.

The V and J genes are TRBV5-5 and TRBJ2-7, with 7 positions matching TRBD1. With V trimmed by 0 bases and J by 1 base, 4 bases remained unmatched. CDR1 is SGHKS and CDR2 is YYEKEE in the germline V gene (reference sequence). This CDR3 is built from 15 residues. The CDR3 coding sequence is TGTGCCAGCAGCTTGGGAGGGGGCGAATCCTACGAGCAGTACTTC. Translating gives CASSLGGGESYEQYF.